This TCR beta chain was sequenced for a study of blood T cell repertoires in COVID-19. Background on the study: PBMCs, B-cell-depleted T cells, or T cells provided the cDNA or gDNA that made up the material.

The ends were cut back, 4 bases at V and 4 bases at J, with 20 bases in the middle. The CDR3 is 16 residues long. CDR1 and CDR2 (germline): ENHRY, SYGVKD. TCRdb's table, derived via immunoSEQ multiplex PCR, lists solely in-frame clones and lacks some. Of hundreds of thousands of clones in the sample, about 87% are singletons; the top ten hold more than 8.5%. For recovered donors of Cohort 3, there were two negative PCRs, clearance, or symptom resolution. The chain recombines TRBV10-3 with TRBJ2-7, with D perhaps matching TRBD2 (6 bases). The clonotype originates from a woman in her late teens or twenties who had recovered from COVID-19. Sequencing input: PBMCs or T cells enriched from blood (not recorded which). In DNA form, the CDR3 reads TGTGCCATCAGTGGGTTTTCGGGAGTAAGTTTGTACGAGCAGTACTTC. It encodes CAISGFSGVSLYEQYF.